The T cell receptor (beta chain) under discussion was sequenced for a study of early T cells in non-severe SARS-CoV-2 infection (dated by TCRdb to the early 2020s). At the level of the whole study: Bulk RNA from unsorted whole blood was used for TCR sequencing, so alpha and beta chains could not be paired. The full study reports these points: VDJdb matching was skewed toward anti-spike CD8 responses and likely underestimated virus-specific expansions by missing private and CD4 specificities.

The study was a case-control design nested within a healthcare worker cohort in London, UK, with weekly nasopharyngeal swab PCR tests and blood sampling. Healthcare workers were enrolled in the week of the UK lockdown, from 23 to 31 March 2020, and were followed every week for up to roughly 15 weeks. CDR1 and CDR2 were assigned from the germline V gene as SGHDT and YYEEEE. V is clipped by 7 bases and J by 2 bases, and the sequence between their germline boundaries is 9 bases long. The CDR3 starts with the cysteine, ends with the phenylalanine, and has 12 residues. Only the CDR3 region is kept as DNA, spanning 36 bases read in frame from base 1. The library was obtained by 5' RACE. Sequencer: NextSeq 500. In the TCR library protocol, unique molecular identifiers were attached to individual cDNA molecules to correct for PCR bias and sequencing error. Sequencing covered both TCR alpha and beta chains, and within each sample the abundances of alpha and beta sequences were tightly co-correlated. The source study handled its data this way. Decombinator V4 was used to annotate TCR sequences for V gene, J gene and CDR3. Expanded TCRs were defined as changing significantly between any two time points under a Poisson model with p below 0.0001. TCR abundances were normalised to the total number of TCRs sequenced per sample and expressed as counts per million. MAIT TCRs were defined by TRAV1-2 paired with TRAJ12, TRAJ20 or TRAJ33, and iNKT TCRs by TRAV10 paired with TRAJ18. VDJdb, accessed 1 November 2021, was searched for CMV, EBV and SARS-CoV-2 annotated TCRs, with TCRs annotated for multiple antigens excluded. The raw public reads went through TCRdb reprocessing: fastp at Q25, MiXCR clone calling, in-frame beta chains kept. CDR3 protein duplicates are merged, each entry listing the most common genes and DNA. The V and J calls follow TCRdb's processing rather than the paper's. The sample has over 60,000 distinct CDR3 sequences on record, 11% of them singletons. Less than 3.5% of the sample lies in the top ten.

This clonotype was seen ten or more times. The clone's antigen remains unknown. No quality values exist for individual bases; no much larger clone is one base distant. The chain couples TRBV5-6 to TRBJ1-2, with the D gene call left open. The TCR was taken from an adult who was a healthcare worker with PCR-confirmed SARS-CoV-2 infection or an uninfected control (not recorded which). The starting material was whole blood, obtained at baseline. For the CDR3, the sequence is CASATENYGYTF. The DNA sequence is as follows: TGTGCCAGCGCCACAGAGAACTATGGCTACACCTTC.